Here is one T cell receptor beta chain with its context. The antigen remains unidentified. Other DNA sequences of this sample code for an identical CDR3. This record belongs to a study of T cell responses to AZD1222 COVID-19 vaccine. Broader study findings: Receipt of two AZD1222 doses was followed by a rise in Spike-specific TCR breadth and depth. Most donors were white British, females outnumbered males, and clonal diversity was possibly underestimated.

The length of the CDR3 is 15 residues. Germline V gene lookup returns CDR1 LNHDA and CDR2 SQIVND (reference sequence). Trimming cost V 4 bases and J 0 bases, with 10 bases left between them. The data were produced by immunoSEQ multiplex PCR, yet TCRdb's version contains in-frame clones alone and is incomplete. Recorded here are about 140,000 clones; the top ten clones represent 2.2%. The chain employs TRBV19 and TRBJ1-5, with D tentatively TRBD1 (6 bases). The sequenced material came from peripheral blood. The sequence was obtained from an adult in good health. CDR3 DNA: TGTGCCAGTAGTACTCGACAGGATAGCAATCAGCCCCAGCATTTT. As protein: CASSTRQDSNQPQHF.